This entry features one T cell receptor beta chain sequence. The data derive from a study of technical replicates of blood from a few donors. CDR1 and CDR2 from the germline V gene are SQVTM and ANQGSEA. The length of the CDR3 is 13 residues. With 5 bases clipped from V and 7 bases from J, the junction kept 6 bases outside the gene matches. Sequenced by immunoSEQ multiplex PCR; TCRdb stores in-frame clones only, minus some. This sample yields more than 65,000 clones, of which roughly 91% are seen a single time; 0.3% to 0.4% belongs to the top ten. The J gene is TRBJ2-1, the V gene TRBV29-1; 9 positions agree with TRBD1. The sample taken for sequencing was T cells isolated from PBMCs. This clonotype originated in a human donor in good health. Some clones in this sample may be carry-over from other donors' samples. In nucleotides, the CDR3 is TGCAGCGTTTATGACAGGGGGTTGAATGAGCAGTTCTTC. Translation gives CSVYDRGLNEQFF.